Following are 29 T cell receptor beta chains from one sample sequenced in a study of T-cell memory formation after mild COVID-19. TCRdb used MiXCR to reprocess the 5' RACE reads, holding one entry per CDR3 protein. Of hundreds of thousands of distinct CDR3 sequences listed, approximately 29% are singletons. The material sequenced was PBMCs or a T cell subset sorted from them (not recorded which). The source is an adult woman who had mild COVID-19 (a few samples of this study predate the infection). Cell type and time point are not known.

In its sample, this clonotype was seen a few times. The chain has TRBV5-1 and TRBJ1-2; D possibly corresponds to TRBD1 (6 bases). Per germline, CDR1 SGHRS and CDR2 YFSETQ. Trimming took off 0 bases at V and 3 bases at J, with 12 bases between the two ends. The CDR3 extends over 15 amino acids. Written as DNA, the CDR3 is TGCGCCAGCAGCTTGGCCGAGGAGGGGGACTATGGCTACACCTTC. This codes for CASSLAEEGDYGYTF.

This clonotype turned up a few times. This chain connects TRBV14 to TRBJ2-2, with D unclear. V lost 4 bases, J lost 6 bases, and 6 bases lay in between. The CDR3 consists of 12 residues. Germline values: CDR1 SGHDN, CDR2 FVKESK. Here the CDR3 DNA reads TGTGCCAGCAGCCGGGGTGCCGGGGAGCTGTTTTTT. Its protein product is CASSRGAGELFF.

This clonotype was seen only a few times. This chain joins TRBV5-6 and TRBJ2-7; D is uncertain. Trimming pared 3 bases from V and 5 bases from J, leaving 6 bases between. This CDR3 comprises 11 residues. The germline V gene has CDR1 SGHDT and CDR2 YYEEEE. The CDR3 protein is CASSSIHEQYF. CDR3 nucleotide sequence: TGTGCCAGCAGCTCTATCCACGAGCAGTACTTC.

This clonotype was counted only a few times. V gene TRBV7-8 combines with J gene TRBJ2-7, with a possible D match to TRBD2 (5 bases). CDR1 and CDR2 (germline): SGHVS, FQNEAQ. The length of the CDR3 is 14 residues. V lost 0 bases and J lost 4, with 10 bases in between. The CDR3 DNA reads TGTGCCAGCAGCTTAGCGCACGAGGGTTACGAGCAGTACTTC. Its protein product is CASSLAHEGYEQYF.

Turning to this clonotype: One end of the junction varies from germline; a read error may be responsible. The rearrangement uses TRBV2 and TRBJ2-3, with D perhaps TRBD1 (6 bases). This CDR3 is 16 amino acids long. Looked up from germline, CDR1 is SNHLY and CDR2 is FYNNEI. The CDR3 loop is CASRGAPAPSLDTKYF. The CDR3 nucleotides are TGTGCCAGCAGGGGGGCACCAGCTCCCTCACTGGATACGAAGTATTTT.

The chain joins TRBV24-1 to TRBJ1-4; tentative D call: TRBD1 (5 bases). Germline V CDR1 and CDR2: KGHDR, SFDVKD. The germline V and J ends were trimmed by 5 bases and 13 bases, with 13 bases remaining between them. This CDR3 has 12 residues. The CDR3 DNA sequence: TGTGCCACCAGTGGGCCGGGACTGGGACTGTTTTTT. It yields the protein CATSGPGLGLFF.

The chain links TRBV4-2 to TRBJ1-2; TRBD1 matches at 7 bases. The V gene end was trimmed by 3 bases and the J gene end by 8 bases; junction bases not matched to a gene: 12. The CDR3 runs to 15 residues. Germline lookup yields CDR1 LGHNA and CDR2 YNFKEQ. CDR3 residues: CASSQTTGSRLGYTF. The CDR3 bases are TGTGCCAGCAGCCAGACGACAGGGAGTAGGCTCGGCTACACCTTC.

The V gene is TRBV7-9, the J gene TRBJ2-4; 9 bases align to TRBD2. This CDR3 contains 20 residues. J was trimmed by 2 bases and V by 0 bases; bases with no gene match: 14. CDR1 and CDR2 from the germline V gene are SEHNR and FQNEAQ (reference sequence). CDR3 in amino acids: CASSLAPQPAAGGTKNIQYF. The CDR3 DNA reads as TGTGCCAGCAGCTTAGCACCGCAGCCTGCAGCGGGAGGAACCAAAAACATTCAGTACTTC.

The genes are TRBV10-3 and TRBJ1-2; D gene ambiguous. Trimming stripped 4 bases from V and 0 bases from J, with 9 bases between. Per germline, CDR1 ENHRY and CDR2 SYGVKD. CDR3 length: 14 residues. DNA of the CDR3: TGTGCCATCAGTGCGGCAGGAGCTAACTATGGCTACACCTTC. Encoded protein: CAISAAGANYGYTF.

The V and J genes are TRBV5-6 and TRBJ2-7, with D tentatively TRBD1 (6 bases). Germline V gene data show CDR1 as SGHDT and CDR2 as YYEEEE. The CDR3 spans 16 residues. V was clipped by 4 bases and J by 0 bases, with 17 bases between them. The CDR3 here is CASSDAGARSSYEQYF. The CDR3 region has the DNA TGTGCCAGCAGCGACGCAGGGGCGAGGAGCTCCTACGAGCAGTACTTC. Complete variable domain (other parts from reference TRBV5-6 and TRBJ2-7): DAGVTQSPTHLIKTRGQQVTLRCSPKSGHDTVSWYQQALGQGPQFIFQYYEEEERQRGNFPDRFSGHQFPNYSSELNVNALLLGDSALYLCASSDAGARSSYEQYFGPGTRLTVT.

CDR3 bases: TGTGCCAGCTCACCAGTTCGCCAGGCAGCAGATACGCAGTATTTT. Protein sequence: CASSPVRQAADTQYF. The chain carries TRBV18 and TRBJ2-3; no definite D call. The CDR3 spans 15 residues. In germline, CDR1 is KGHSH, CDR2 LQKENI. Trimming removed 2 bases at V and 4 bases at J, with 13 bases between.

This clonotype has only a few counts. This chain uses TRBV9 with TRBJ2-7; 8 nucleotides match TRBD2. CDR1 and CDR2 (germline): SGDLS, YYNGEE. The length of the CDR3 is 15 residues. The V and J ends lost 0 bases and 4 bases, in that order; junction bases with no gene match: 6. This CDR3 reads CASSVGDSGTYEQYF. The CDR3, as DNA: TGTGCCAGCAGCGTAGGTGATAGCGGGACGTACGAGCAGTACTTC.

This clonotype turned up a few times. The chain carries TRBV29-1 and TRBJ2-2, with D maybe TRBD1 (6 bases). Germline-derived CDR1 and CDR2 are SQVTM and ANQGSEA. The V end was cut by 7 bases, the J end by 0 bases, with 12 bases between. This CDR3 contains 14 residues. The CDR3 region is CSGSDSSNTGELFF. CDR3 DNA sequence: TGCAGCGGATCGGACAGTTCGAACACCGGGGAGCTGTTTTTT.

The chain is built from TRBV20-1 and TRBJ1-5; D gene uncertain. The CDR3 totals 14 residues. The V and J ends lost 6 bases and 1 base respectively, with 13 bases between them. The germline V gene encodes CDR1 DFQATT and CDR2 SNEGSKA (reference sequence). The chain's CDR3 is CSAQVTESNQPQHF. Here the CDR3 DNA reads TGCAGTGCGCAAGTGACGGAGAGCAATCAGCCCCAGCATTTT.

This clonotype was detected only a few times. The genes are TRBV4-2 and TRBJ2-1, with a weak D call TRBD2 (5 bases). The CDR3 spans 16 residues. Germline-derived CDR1 and CDR2 are LGHNA and YNFKEQ. The V and J ends lost 5 bases and 7 bases respectively, with 21 bases between them. CDR3 residues: CASSEELGSGGNEQFF. The CDR3 DNA reads TGTGCCAGCAGCGAGGAACTCGGGTCTGGCGGGAATGAGCAGTTCTTC.

The chain couples TRBV5-1 to TRBJ2-5; 7 nucleotides match TRBD1. The J segment lost 2 bases and the V segment lost 2 bases, leaving 3 bases of the junction unmatched. The CDR3 runs 14 residues. Germline-derived CDR1 and CDR2 are SGHRS and YFSETQ. The CDR3 is CASSLQGQQETQYF. The CDR3 region has the DNA TGCGCCAGCAGCTTACAGGGACAGCAAGAGACCCAGTACTTC.

This chain connects TRBV27 to TRBJ2-7, with a tentative D call TRBD2 (5 bases). V lost 6 bases and J lost 6, with 21 bases in between. Germline V gene lookup returns CDR1 MNHEY and CDR2 SMNVEV (reference sequence). The CDR3 has 15 residues. The CDR3: CASSPITGSPREQYF. CDR3 coding DNA: TGTGCCAGCAGCCCAATTACGGGATCCCCTCGCGAGCAGTACTTC.

This clonotype was observed a few times. CDR3 sequence (DNA): TGTGCCAGCAGTTTTAGCAGTAGGAACACTGAAGCTTTCTTT. This gives the protein CASSFSSRNTEAFF. The V call is TRBV12-3 or TRBV12-4, the J call TRBJ1-1, with D uncertain. The CDR3 runs 14 residues. Trimming shortened V by 3 bases and J by 1 base, and 9 bases separated the two germline ends.

J is TRBJ2-3 and V is TRBV19; D unresolved. There are 14 residues in the CDR3. CDR1 is LNHDA and CDR2 is SQIVND in the germline V gene (reference sequence). Between the trimmed V and J ends, which lost 6 bases and 0 bases, there was a span of 10 bases. CDR3 in DNA: TGTGCCAGTAGCTTCGTTTCAAGCACAGATACGCAGTATTTT. Its protein is CASSFVSSTDTQYF.

The chain recombines TRBV5-1 with TRBJ2-7, with D possibly TRBD1 on 5 matching bases. Per germline, CDR1 SGHRS and CDR2 YFSETQ. Trimming took 1 base from V and 3 from J, leaving 11 bases between them. The CDR3 has 14 residues. The CDR3 DNA reads as TGCGCCAGCAGCTTGAAGACAGTGGGCTACGAGCAGTACTTC. Protein sequence: CASSLKTVGYEQYF.

The V call is TRBV5-6, the J call TRBJ2-2; D is uncertain. The CDR3 is 17 amino acids. V was shortened by 2 bases and J by 6 bases, with 20 bases between the two germline ends. Germline V CDR1 and CDR2: SGHDT, YYEEEE. Written as DNA, the CDR3 is TGTGCCAGCAGCTTCCGTATGGGCCTCTTAAGACCCGGGGAGCTGTTTTTT. Translation gives CASSFRMGLLRPGELFF.

The chain links TRBV29-1 to TRBJ2-2; D uncertain. The CDR3 covers 13 residues. The germline gives CDR1 SQVTM, CDR2 ANQGSEA. V gave up 4 bases and J gave up 1 base, with 7 bases separating them. The CDR3 here is CSVVLGNTGELFF. The CDR3 DNA reads as TGCAGCGTTGTTCTGGGGAACACCGGGGAGCTGTTTTTT.

This clonotype appeared a few times. The genes are TRBV20-1 and TRBJ1-1; D gene uncertain. Trimming cost V 5 bases and J 1 base, with 8 bases left between them. CDR3 length: 12 amino acids. In germline, CDR1 is DFQATT, CDR2 SNEGSKA (reference sequence). Here the CDR3 DNA reads TGCAGTGCTGGCAGGAGGAACACTGAAGCTTTCTTT. Translation: CSAGRRNTEAFF.

This clonotype was seen many times. V gene TRBV9 combines with J gene TRBJ1-1, with a possible D match to TRBD1 (5 bases). With 0 bases removed from V and 4 bases from J, the gap between germline ends came to 19 bases. Germline-derived CDR1 and CDR2 are SGDLS and YYNGEE. The CDR3 extends over 17 amino acids. For the CDR3, the DNA is TGTGCCAGCAGCGTAGCTAAGGAGGGGCTAAGGACCACTGAAGCTTTCTTT. It translates to CASSVAKEGLRTTEAFF.

This clonotype was detected only a few times. This chain uses TRBV20-1 with TRBJ2-1, with D unresolved. Per the germline V gene, CDR1 is DFQATT and CDR2 is SNEGSKA (reference sequence). The CDR3 is made up of 16 amino acids. Trimming pared 1 base from V and 5 bases from J, leaving 18 bases between. The CDR3 coding sequence is TGCAGTGCTAGAGTCTTATCGGGTTTCGGAGACAATGAGCAGTTCTTC. This codes for CSARVLSGFGDNEQFF.

This clonotype occurred many times. CDR3 sequence reads: CASSVIAGGPGGELFF. CDR3 in DNA: TGTGCCAGCAGCGTGATCGCGGGGGGGCCTGGCGGGGAGCTGTTTTTT. The rearrangement uses TRBV5-6 and TRBJ2-2, with TRBD2 matching over 9 bases. Per the germline V gene, CDR1 is SGHDT and CDR2 is YYEEEE. Trimming cost V 4 bases and J 7 bases; bases outside gene matches: 11. This CDR3 region has 16 residues.

The CDR3 protein is CASSKAGTSGRLEQFF. As DNA, the CDR3 is TGTGCCAGCAGCAAAGCCGGGACTAGCGGGAGGTTAGAGCAGTTCTTC. The chain joins TRBV11-3 to TRBJ2-1, with 15 bases aligning to TRBD2. Germline V gene sequence: CDR1 SGHNT, CDR2 YENEEA. The V and J ends lost 5 bases and 10 bases, in that order; junction bases with no gene match: 9. The CDR3 loop spans 16 amino acids.

The rearrangement links TRBV12-3 or TRBV12-4 to TRBJ2-2; D unresolved. This CDR3 contains 14 residues. V was cut by 8 bases and J by 0 bases, with 10 bases left in between. CDR3 bases: TGTGCCAGCGAGAAAACAGCGAACACCGGGGAGCTGTTTTTT. Translation gives CASEKTANTGELFF.

In this sample, this clonotype turned up many times. The rearrangement uses TRBV9 and TRBJ2-7; no definite D call. Trimming stripped 4 bases from V and 4 bases from J, with 12 bases between. The length of the CDR3 is 13 residues. Germline values: CDR1 SGDLS, CDR2 YYNGEE. This CDR3 is CASSQHSEYEQYF. The DNA for the CDR3 is TGTGCCAGCAGCCAACACTCGGAATACGAGCAGTACTTC.